The clone carrying this T cell receptor beta chain was seen a few times. Profiling relied on immunoSEQ multiplex PCR, and the TCRdb table lists in-frame clones only, not all of them. The table includes around 92,000 clones, 90% to 97% detected once. The data derive from a study of technical replicates of blood from several donors. V lost 0 bases, J lost 4 bases, and 15 bases lay in between. Germline CDR1 is WNHNN and CDR2 is SYGVQD (reference sequence). The CDR3 totals 16 residues. The chain uses TRBV10-1 and TRBJ1-1; no firm D call. The receptor was derived from a human donor in good health. The sequencing input was T cells isolated from PBMCs. The CDR3 loop reads CASSESLNPSSTEAFF. The CDR3, as DNA: TGCGCCAGCAGTGAGTCGTTGAATCCCTCGAGCACTGAAGCTTTCTTT.